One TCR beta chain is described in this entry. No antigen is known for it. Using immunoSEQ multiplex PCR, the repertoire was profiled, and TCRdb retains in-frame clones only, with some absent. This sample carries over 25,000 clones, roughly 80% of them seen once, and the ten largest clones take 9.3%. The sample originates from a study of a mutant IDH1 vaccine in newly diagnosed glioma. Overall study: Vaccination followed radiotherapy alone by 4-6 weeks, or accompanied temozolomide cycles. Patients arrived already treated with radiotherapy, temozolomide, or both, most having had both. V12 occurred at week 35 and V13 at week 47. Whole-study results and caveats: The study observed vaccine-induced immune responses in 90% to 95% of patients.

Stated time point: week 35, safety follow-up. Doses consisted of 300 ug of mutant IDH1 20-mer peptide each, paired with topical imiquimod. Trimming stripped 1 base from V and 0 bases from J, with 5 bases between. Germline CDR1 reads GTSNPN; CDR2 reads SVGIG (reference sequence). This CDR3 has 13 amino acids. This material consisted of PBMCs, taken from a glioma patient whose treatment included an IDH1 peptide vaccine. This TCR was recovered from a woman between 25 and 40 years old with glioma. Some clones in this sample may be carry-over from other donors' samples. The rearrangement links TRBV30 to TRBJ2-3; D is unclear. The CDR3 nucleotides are TGTGCCTGGAGTGGCCACAGCACAGATACGCAGTATTTT. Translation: CAWSGHSTDTQYF.